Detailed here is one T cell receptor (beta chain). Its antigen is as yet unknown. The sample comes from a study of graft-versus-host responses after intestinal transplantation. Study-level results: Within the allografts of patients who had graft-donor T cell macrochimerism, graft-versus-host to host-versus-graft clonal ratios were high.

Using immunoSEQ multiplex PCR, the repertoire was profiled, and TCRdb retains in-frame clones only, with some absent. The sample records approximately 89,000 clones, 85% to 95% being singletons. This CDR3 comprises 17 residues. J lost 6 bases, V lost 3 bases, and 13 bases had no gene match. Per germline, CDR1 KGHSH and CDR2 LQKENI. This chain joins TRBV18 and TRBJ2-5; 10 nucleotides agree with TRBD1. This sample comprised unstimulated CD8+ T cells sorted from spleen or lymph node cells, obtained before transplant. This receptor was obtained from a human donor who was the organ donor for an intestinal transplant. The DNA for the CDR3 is TGTGCCAGCTCACCTGGGCCCGGGACAGGGGTTATGCAGACCCAGTACTTC. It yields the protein CASSPGPGTGVMQTQYF.